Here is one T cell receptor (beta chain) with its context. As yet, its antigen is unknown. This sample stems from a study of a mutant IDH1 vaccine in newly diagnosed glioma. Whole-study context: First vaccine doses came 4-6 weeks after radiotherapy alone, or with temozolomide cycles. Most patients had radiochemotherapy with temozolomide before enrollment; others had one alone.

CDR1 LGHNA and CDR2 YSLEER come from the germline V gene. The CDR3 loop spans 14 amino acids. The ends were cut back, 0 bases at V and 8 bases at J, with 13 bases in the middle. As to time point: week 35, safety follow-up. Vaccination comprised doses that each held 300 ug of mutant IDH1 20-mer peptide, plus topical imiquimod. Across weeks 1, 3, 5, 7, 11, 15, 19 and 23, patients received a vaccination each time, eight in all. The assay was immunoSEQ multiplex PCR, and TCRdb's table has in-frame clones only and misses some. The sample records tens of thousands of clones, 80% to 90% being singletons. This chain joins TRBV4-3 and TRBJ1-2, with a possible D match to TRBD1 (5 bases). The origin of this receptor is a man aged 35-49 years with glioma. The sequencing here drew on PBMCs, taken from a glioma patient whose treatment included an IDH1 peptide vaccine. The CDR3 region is CASSQDGGIFGYTF. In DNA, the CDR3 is TGCGCCAGCAGCCAAGATGGGGGGATCTTCGGCTACACCTTC.